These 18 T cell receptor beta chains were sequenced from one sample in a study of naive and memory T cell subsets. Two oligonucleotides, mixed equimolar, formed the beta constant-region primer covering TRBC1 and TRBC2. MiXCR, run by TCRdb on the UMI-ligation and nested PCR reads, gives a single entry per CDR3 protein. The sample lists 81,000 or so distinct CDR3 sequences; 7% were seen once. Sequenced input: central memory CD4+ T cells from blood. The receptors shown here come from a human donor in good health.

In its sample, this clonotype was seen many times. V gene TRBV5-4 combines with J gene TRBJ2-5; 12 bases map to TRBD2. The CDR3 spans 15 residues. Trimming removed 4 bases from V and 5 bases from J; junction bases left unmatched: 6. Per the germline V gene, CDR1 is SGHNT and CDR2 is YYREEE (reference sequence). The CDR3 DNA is TGTGCCAGCAGCCCCGGACTAGCGGGAAGGGAGACCCAGTACTTC. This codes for CASSPGLAGRETQYF.

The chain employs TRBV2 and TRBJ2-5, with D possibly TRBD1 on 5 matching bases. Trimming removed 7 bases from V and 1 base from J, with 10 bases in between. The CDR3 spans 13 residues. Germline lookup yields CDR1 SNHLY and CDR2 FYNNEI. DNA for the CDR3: TGTGCCAGCAAACGCGACAGCCAAGAGACCCAGTACTTC. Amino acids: CASKRDSQETQYF.

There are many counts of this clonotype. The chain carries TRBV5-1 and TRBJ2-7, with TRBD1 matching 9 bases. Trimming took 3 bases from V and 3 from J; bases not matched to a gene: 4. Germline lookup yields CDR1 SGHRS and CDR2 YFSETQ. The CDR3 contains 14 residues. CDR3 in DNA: TGCGCCAGCAGCTGGGGACAGGGAAGCTACGAGCAGTACTTC. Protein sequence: CASSWGQGSYEQYF.

DNA for the CDR3: TGTGCCAGCAGCCCCGAATCGAGCATTGAAGCTTTCTTT. Its protein is CASSPESSIEAFF. This rearrangement joins TRBV7-2 to TRBJ1-1; no definite D call. Germline CDR1 SGHTA, CDR2 FQGNSA. The V gene lost 5 bases and the J gene lost 7 bases, with 14 bases spanning the gap. The CDR3 is 13 amino acids.

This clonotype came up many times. CDR3 nucleotides: TGTGCCAGCAGTGTCGAGAGCAAGCAGTTCTTC. It codes for CASSVESKQFF. This chain connects TRBV2 to TRBJ2-1; D not certain. The V end lost 4 bases, the J end lost 11 bases, and 9 bases lay between the germline ends. The CDR3 totals 11 residues. Germline V lookup: CDR1 SNHLY, CDR2 FYNNEI.

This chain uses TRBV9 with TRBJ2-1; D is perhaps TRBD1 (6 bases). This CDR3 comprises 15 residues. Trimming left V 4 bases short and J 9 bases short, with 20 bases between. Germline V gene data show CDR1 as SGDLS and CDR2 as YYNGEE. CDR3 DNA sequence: TGTGCCAGCAGCCCACAGGGTTTGCAAAACGTTGAGCAGTTCTTC. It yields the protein CASSPQGLQNVEQFF.

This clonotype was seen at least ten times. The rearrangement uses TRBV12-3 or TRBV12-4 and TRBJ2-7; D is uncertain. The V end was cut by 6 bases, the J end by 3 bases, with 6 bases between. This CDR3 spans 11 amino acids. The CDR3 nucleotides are TGTGCCAGCAGGAAAGACTACGAGCAGTACTTC. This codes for CASRKDYEQYF.

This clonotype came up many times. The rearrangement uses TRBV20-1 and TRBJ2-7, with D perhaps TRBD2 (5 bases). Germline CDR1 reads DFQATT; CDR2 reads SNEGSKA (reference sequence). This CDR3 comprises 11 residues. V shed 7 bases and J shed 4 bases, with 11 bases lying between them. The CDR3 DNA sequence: TGCAGTGTTCGGGGAGAGTACGAGCAGTACTTC. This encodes CSVRGEYEQYF.

CDR3 loop: CASSQTVAVEQFF. CDR3 coding DNA: TGTGCCAGCAGCCAAACAGTGGCGGTTGAGCAGTTCTTC. V and J are TRBV14 and TRBJ2-1; D uncertain. Germline CDR1 reads SGHDN; CDR2 reads FVKESK. The germline V and J ends were trimmed by 2 bases and 9 bases, with 11 bases remaining between them. CDR3 length: 13 residues.

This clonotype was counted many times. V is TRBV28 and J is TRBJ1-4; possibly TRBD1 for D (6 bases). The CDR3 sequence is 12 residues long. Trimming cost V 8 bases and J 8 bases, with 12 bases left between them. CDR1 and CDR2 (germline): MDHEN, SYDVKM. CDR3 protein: CASSGGGEKLFF. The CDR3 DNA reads TGTGCCAGCTCGGGGGGGGGCGAAAAACTGTTTTTT.

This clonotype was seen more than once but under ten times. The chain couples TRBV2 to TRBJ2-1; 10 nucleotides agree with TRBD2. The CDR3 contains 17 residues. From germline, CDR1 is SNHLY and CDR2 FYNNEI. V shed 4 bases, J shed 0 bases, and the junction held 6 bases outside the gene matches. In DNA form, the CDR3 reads TGTGCCAGCAGTGCGCTACTAGCGGGGATCTCCTACAATGAGCAGTTCTTC. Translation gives CASSALLAGISYNEQFF.

CDR3 protein: CSVGQGPETQYF. In DNA form, the CDR3 reads TGCAGCGTTGGTCAGGGGCCAGAGACCCAGTACTTC. The chain is built from TRBV29-1 and TRBJ2-5, with D tentatively TRBD1 (6 bases). CDR3 length: 12 residues. Between the trimmed V and J ends, which lost 4 bases and 4 bases, there was a span of 10 bases. Germline V gene lookup returns CDR1 SQVTM and CDR2 ANQGSEA.

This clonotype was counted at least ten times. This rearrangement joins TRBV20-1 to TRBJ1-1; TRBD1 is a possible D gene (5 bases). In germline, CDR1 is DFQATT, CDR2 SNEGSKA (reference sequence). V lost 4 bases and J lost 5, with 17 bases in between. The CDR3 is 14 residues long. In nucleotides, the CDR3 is TGCAGTGCTATCAAACCCGGGGCGGGGACTGAAGCTTTCTTT. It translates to CSAIKPGAGTEAFF.

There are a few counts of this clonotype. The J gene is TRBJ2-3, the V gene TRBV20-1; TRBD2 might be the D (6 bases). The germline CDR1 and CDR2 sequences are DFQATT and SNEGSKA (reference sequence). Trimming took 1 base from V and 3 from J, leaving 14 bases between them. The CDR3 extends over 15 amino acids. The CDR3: CSARVDGRGTDTQYF. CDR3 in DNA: TGCAGTGCTAGAGTCGACGGGAGAGGAACAGATACGCAGTATTTT.

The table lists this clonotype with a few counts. The DNA of the CDR3 is TGTGCCAGCAGTTACTCGATCCGTGGAGGGCAGTTCTTC. It specifies CASSYSIRGGQFF. The rearrangement links TRBV6-2 or TRBV6-3 to TRBJ2-1, with TRBD2 as a possible D gene (5 bases). V was trimmed by 0 bases and J by 12 bases, leaving 12 bases between them. This CDR3 spans 13 amino acids. CDR1 and CDR2 from the germline V gene are MNHEY and SVGEGT.

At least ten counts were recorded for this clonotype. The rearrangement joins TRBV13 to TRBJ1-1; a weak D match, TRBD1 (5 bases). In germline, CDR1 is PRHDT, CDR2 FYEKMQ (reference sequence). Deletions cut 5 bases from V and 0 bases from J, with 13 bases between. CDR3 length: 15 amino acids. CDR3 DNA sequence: TGTGCCAGCAGCGTATCCAGACAGTTGAACACTGAAGCTTTCTTT. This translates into CASSVSRQLNTEAFF.

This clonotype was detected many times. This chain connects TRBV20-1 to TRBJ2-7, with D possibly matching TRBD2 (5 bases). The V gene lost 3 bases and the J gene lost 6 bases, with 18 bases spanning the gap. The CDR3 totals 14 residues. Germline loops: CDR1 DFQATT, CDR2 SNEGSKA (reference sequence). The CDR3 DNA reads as TGCAGTGCTAGGATCCCGGGGAGTCGTTTCGAGCAGTACTTC. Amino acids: CSARIPGSRFEQYF.

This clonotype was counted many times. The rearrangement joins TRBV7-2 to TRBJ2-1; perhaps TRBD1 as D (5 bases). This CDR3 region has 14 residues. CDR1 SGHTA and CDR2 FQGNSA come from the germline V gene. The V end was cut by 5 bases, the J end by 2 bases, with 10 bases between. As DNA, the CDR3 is TGTGCCAGCAGCAACGGACAAACCTACAATGAGCAGTTCTTC. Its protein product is CASSNGQTYNEQFF. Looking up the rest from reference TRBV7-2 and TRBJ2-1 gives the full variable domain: GAGVSQSPSNKVTEKGKDVELRCDPISGHTALYWYRQSLGQGLEFLIYFQGNSAPDKSGLPSDRFSAERTGGSVSTLTIQRTQQEDSAVYLCASSNGQTYNEQFFGPGTRLTVL.